A selection of T cell receptor beta chains follows, all from one sample in a study of T cell responses to AZD1222 COVID-19 vaccine. The repertoire was sequenced with immunoSEQ multiplex PCR; TCRdb's copy has only in-frame clones and lacks some. The table includes 150,000 or so clones, roughly 94% detected once. The sample consisted of peripheral blood, taken on day 0 of AZD1222 vaccination. The receptors were gathered from an adult in good health. CDR3s include the opening cysteine and the closing phenylalanine or tryptophan. The D gene is left open where the match is weak. For some rows the clone size is stated as once, few or many, or as a class when expanded; others skip it.

D gene	J gene	V gene	clone size	CDR3 protein	CDR3 DNA
TRBD1	TRBJ2-7	TRBV7-2	-	CASSRGQGTYEQYF	TGTGCCAGCAGCCGTGGACAGGGAACCTACGAGCAGTACTTC
-	TRBJ1-2	TRBV20-1	once	CSGGTNYGYTF	TGCAGCGGCGGGACAAACTATGGCTACACCTTC
-	TRBJ1-4	TRBV5-4	-	CASSRAANENEKLFF	TGTGCCAGCAGCCGCGCCGCTAATGAGAATGAAAAACTGTTTTTT
-	TRBJ1-2	TRBV2	-	CASSESVSGFSGYTF	TGTGCCAGCAGTGAATCTGTCAGTGGATTCAGTGGCTACACCTTC
-	TRBJ2-7	TRBV10-2	-	CASSYGDYEQYF	TGCGCCAGCAGTTACGGCGATTACGAGCAGTACTTC
TRBD1	TRBJ1-1	TRBV30	-	CAWTQGTVDTEAFF	TGTGCCTGGACCCAAGGGACAGTGGACACTGAAGCTTTCTTT
-	TRBJ1-1	TRBV29-1	-	CSVENTPGAFF	TGCAGCGTTGAAAACACCCCGGGGGCTTTCTTT
TRBD1	TRBJ2-6	TRBV2	-	CARGTGARSGANVLTF	TGTGCCAGGGGTACAGGGGCCCGTTCTGGGGCCAACGTCCTGACTTTC
TRBD1	TRBJ2-5	TRBV12-5	-	CASGLGQGEETQYF	TGTGCTAGTGGTTTGGGACAGGGGGAGGAGACCCAGTACTTC
-	TRBJ1-1	TRBV12-3/TRBV12-4	-	CASRTGNTEAFF	TGTGCCAGCAGGACGGGGAACACTGAAGCTTTCTTT
-	TRBJ2-2	TRBV4-1	-	CASSFTGELFF	TGCGCCAGCAGCTTTACCGGGGAGCTGTTTTTT
-	TRBJ1-1	TRBV7-3	-	CASSLGPGNTEAFF	TGTGCCAGCAGCTTAGGCCCAGGGAACACTGAAGCTTTCTTT
-	TRBJ2-2	TRBV21-1	-	CASSKGGDHGELFF	TGTGCCAGCAGCAAAGGGGGCGACCACGGGGAGCTGTTTTTT
TRBD1	TRBJ2-5	TRBV19	-	CASRSPGTAQETQYF	TGTGCCAGTAGGTCTCCCGGGACAGCACAAGAGACCCAGTACTTC
-	TRBJ2-3	TRBV5-4	-	CASSLGPHTDTQYF	TGTGCCAGCAGCCTGGGACCTCACACAGATACGCAGTATTTT
-	TRBJ1-5	TRBV3-1/TRBV3-2	-	CASSQGGTGNQPQHF	TGTGCCAGCAGCCAAGGCGGGACGGGAAATCAGCCCCAGCATTTT
-	TRBJ1-1	TRBV5-1	few	CASSLQTGNTEAFF	TGCGCCAGCAGCTTACAGACAGGGAACACTGAAGCTTTCTTT
TRBD2	TRBJ2-5	TRBV6-2/TRBV6-3	-	CASSYARSSGGKETQYF	TGTGCCAGCAGTTACGCCAGATCTAGCGGGGGAAAAGAGACCCAGTACTTC
-	TRBJ1-3	TRBV6-2/TRBV6-3	-	CASSSGMWGDTIYF	TGTGCCAGCAGCTCCGGAATGTGGGGGGACACCATATATTTT
-	TRBJ1-4	TRBV5-1	once	CASSLSSREKLFF	TGCGCCAGCAGCTTGTCCTCCAGAGAAAAACTGTTTTTT
TRBD2	TRBJ2-3	TRBV5-1	-	CASSSAGGTDTQYF	TGCGCCAGCAGCTCGGCGGGGGGTACAGATACGCAGTATTTT
-	TRBJ2-1	TRBV5-1	-	CASSPSASSYNEQFF	TGCGCCAGCAGCCCTTCGGCGAGCTCCTACAATGAGCAGTTCTTC
-	TRBJ1-5	TRBV18	-	CASSPTGTSNQPQHF	TGTGCCAGCTCACCAACGGGGACGAGCAATCAGCCCCAGCATTTT
TRBD1	TRBJ2-3	TRBV4-3	-	CASSQNPGRGLDTQYF	TGCGCCAGCAGCCAAAACCCGGGCAGGGGGCTCGATACGCAGTATTTT
TRBD1	TRBJ2-5	TRBV2	-	CASSDNRGRQETQYF	TGTGCCAGCAGTGATAACAGGGGGCGTCAAGAGACCCAGTACTTC
-	TRBJ1-5	TRBV19	-	CASSIVRNQPQHF	TGTGCCAGTAGTATAGTACGAAACCAGCCCCAGCATTTT
TRBD1	TRBJ1-5	TRBV7-2	-	CASSPGTGMKNNQPQHF	TGTGCCAGCAGCCCTGGGACAGGGATGAAAAACAATCAGCCCCAGCATTTT
-	TRBJ1-1	TRBV11-2	-	CASSLGDVAEAFF	TGTGCCAGCAGCTTAGGAGATGTGGCTGAAGCTTTCTTT
-	TRBJ1-6	TRBV6-5	-	CASRRLNSPLHF	TGTGCCAGCAGGCGTCTAAATTCACCCCTCCACTTT
TRBD1	TRBJ1-1	TRBV12-3/TRBV12-4	-	CASRWTGTTEAFF	TGTGCCAGCAGGTGGACAGGCACCACTGAAGCTTTCTTT
-	TRBJ1-5	TRBV7-2	-	CASSPGPSNQPQHF	TGTGCCAGCAGCCCTGGACCTAGCAATCAGCCCCAGCATTTT
-	TRBJ1-1	TRBV6-2/TRBV6-3	-	CASSDPGPANTEAFF	TGTGCCAGCAGTGACCCGGGGCCCGCGAACACTGAAGCTTTCTTT
TRBD2	TRBJ2-7	TRBV5-6	-	CASSPSPGLEYEQYF	TGTGCCAGCAGCCCCTCCCCGGGACTAGAGTACGAGCAGTACTTC
TRBD1	TRBJ1-2	TRBV5-1	-	CASSPQGAWSYGYTF	TGCGCCAGCAGCCCACAGGGGGCTTGGAGCTATGGCTACACCTTC
-	TRBJ1-4	TRBV5-1	-	CASSLVGRTNEKLFF	TGCGCCAGCAGCTTGGTAGGGCGAACTAATGAAAAACTGTTTTTT
-	TRBJ1-2	TRBV5-1	-	CASSPGPFNYGYTF	TGCGCCAGCAGCCCGGGACCTTTTAACTATGGCTACACCTTC
-	TRBJ2-7	TRBV19	-	CASSIRRGGEQYF	TGTGCCAGTAGTATACGCAGGGGCGGCGAGCAGTACTTC
-	TRBJ1-2	TRBV18	-	CASSPPSGNYGYTF	TGTGCCAGCTCACCACCGTCAGGGAACTATGGCTACACCTTC
-	TRBJ2-5	TRBV5-4	once	CASSFRGAGETQYF	TGTGCCAGCAGCTTCCGTGGGGCGGGTGAGACCCAGTACTTC
-	TRBJ2-7	TRBV5-4	once	CASSLGPGSYEQYF	TGTGCCAGCAGCTTGGGGCCGGGTTCCTACGAGCAGTACTTC
-	TRBJ2-7	TRBV2	once	CASSDRGSYEQYF	TGTGCCAGCAGTGATCGTGGGTCCTACGAGCAGTACTTC
-	TRBJ1-4	TRBV27	few	CASSRANEKLFF	TGTGCCAGCAGCCGCGCTAATGAAAAACTGTTTTTT